This is a list of T cell receptor beta chains from one sample in a study of neurological immune-mediated disorders. Each CDR3 protein gets one entry after TCRdb re-called the 5' RACE reads with MiXCR. The sample includes some 27,000 distinct CDR3 sequences, under 30% seen only once; the top ten take roughly 27%. Sequenced sample: CD4+ T cells from blood. These receptors originate from a man aged 45-65 years with HTLV-1-associated myelopathy (HAM/TSP). Both conserved end residues are part of each CDR3. D genes are given only for firm matches. Clone size is not always given. Where it is, it says once, few, many or a class for expanded clones.

TRBJ1-4 | NA | TRBV7-9 | few | CASSFGGGNEKLFF | TGTGCCAGCAGCTTCGGGGGGGGTAATGAAAAACTGTTTTTT
TRBJ2-1 | NA | TRBV3-1 | many | CASSLQSEQFF | TGTGCCAGCAGCCTTCAAAGTGAGCAGTTCTTC
TRBJ1-5 | NA | TRBV12-3/TRBV12-4 | many | CASSPHRGNQPQHF | TGTGCCAGCAGTCCCCACAGGGGCAATCAGCCCCAGCATTTT
TRBJ2-2 | NA | TRBV5-1 | many | CASSSGTYPGELFF | TGCGCCAGCAGCTCAGGGACATATCCTGGGGAGCTGTTTTTT
TRBJ2-1 | TRBD2 | TRBV20-1 | many | CSAPVPSGPYNEQFF | TGCAGTGCTCCGGTTCCTAGCGGTCCCTACAATGAGCAGTTCTTC
TRBJ2-3 | TRBD1 | TRBV7-2 | NA | CASTQGQKVTDTQYF | TGTGCCAGCACCCAGGGACAGAAAGTCACAGATACGCAGTATTTT
TRBJ2-5 | TRBD1 | TRBV5-1 | NA | CASAKPDRDKTQYF | TGCGCCAGCGCCAAACCGGACAGGGATAAGACCCAGTACTTC
TRBJ2-6 | NA | TRBV7-2 | many | CASSPRRSGANVLTF | TGTGCCAGCAGCCCCCGCCGGTCTGGGGCCAACGTCCTGACTTTC
TRBJ2-5 | NA | TRBV6-5 | few | CASSYSMGETQYF | TGTGCCAGCAGTTACTCGATGGGAGAGACCCAGTACTTC
TRBJ1-6 | TRBD1 | TRBV5-6 | many | CASSSGQGIRSPLHF | TGTGCCAGCAGCTCTGGACAGGGGATCAGGTCACCCCTCCACTTT
TRBJ2-5 | NA | TRBV10-3 | NA | CAISADSQETQYF | TGTGCCATCAGTGCGGACAGTCAAGAGACCCAGTACTTC